This TCR beta chain comes out of a study of blood T cell repertoires in COVID-19. The wider study: Donors in the United States, Italy and Spain gave samples during acute or convalescent COVID-19.

This clone was seen only a few times. Looked up from germline, CDR1 is SQVTM and CDR2 is ANQGSEA. The germline V and J ends were trimmed by 4 bases and 6 bases, with 15 bases remaining between them. The CDR3 runs to 13 residues. Assay used: immunoSEQ multiplex PCR; TCRdb lists only in-frame clones, some missing. The sample shows some 45,000 clones, about 80% of them seen only once. The V and J genes are TRBV29-1 and TRBJ1-2; perhaps TRBD1 as D (5 bases). The clonotype was recovered from a man between 70 and 80 years old with acute or convalescent COVID-19. Input material: peripheral blood. The CDR3 sequence is CSVGFREVDGYTF. As DNA, the CDR3 is TGCAGCGTTGGGTTCAGGGAGGTTGATGGCTACACCTTC.